Listed below are T cell receptor beta chains from one sample, sequenced in a study of breast tumors, draining lymph nodes, adjacent tissues. One entry per CDR3 protein results from TCRdb running MiXCR on the multiplex PCR reads. The table lists about 230,000 distinct CDR3 sequences, roughly 32% of them singletons, with 1.4% in the top ten. The material sequenced was axillary lymph node tissue. The receptors originated from a female donor with breast cancer. Some clones in this sample may be carry-over from other donors' samples. The CDR3 runs from the conserved cysteine through the conserved F or W. The order of the fields is D gene, J gene, V gene, clone size, CDR3 protein, CDR3 DNA. D genes are given only for firm matches. Clone size is given for some rows only: seen once, a few or many times, or a class if the clone is expanded.

TRBD1	TRBJ2-3	TRBV11-3	many	CASTIQGAGTDTQYF	TGTGCCAGCACCATTCAGGGGGCGGGCACAGATACGCAGTATTTT
TRBD1	TRBJ1-2	TRBV10-3	-	CAISDVGQGYGYTF	TGTGCCATCAGCGACGTGGGACAGGGTTATGGCTACACCTTC
-	TRBJ1-2	TRBV5-6	many	CASREYGGTVGINYGYTF	TGTGCCAGCAGGGAATACGGGGGAACGGTTGGAATTAACTATGGCTACACCTTC
-	TRBJ1-2	TRBV18	many	CASSPGPNGDYGYTF	TGTGCCAGCTCACCGGGCCCTAACGGGGACTATGGCTACACCTTC
TRBD1	TRBJ1-2	TRBV19	many	CASTMDRDSFYGYTF	TGTGCCAGTACCATGGACAGGGACTCTTTCTATGGCTACACCTTC
TRBD1	TRBJ1-4	TRBV19	once	CASSPTGNEKLFF	TGTGCCAGTAGTCCGACAGGGAATGAAAAACTGTTTTTT
-	TRBJ2-5	TRBV20-1	-	CSARPFQAGETQYF	TGCAGTGCTAGACCATTCCAGGCGGGAGAGACCCAGTACTTC
-	TRBJ2-7	TRBV5-1	-	CASSWTGARDEQYF	TGCGCCAGCAGCTGGACGGGGGCCCGGGACGAGCAGTACTTC
TRBD1	TRBJ1-4	TRBV19	many	CASSIGTGTSEKLFF	TGTGCCAGTAGTATTGGGACAGGGACGAGCGAAAAACTGTTTTTT
-	TRBJ2-1	TRBV7-2	-	CASSDSGEQFF	TGTGCCAGCAGCGACTCGGGAGAGCAGTTCTTC
TRBD2	TRBJ2-4	TRBV20-1	few	CSANRGGVTPAKNIQYF	TGCAGTGCTAACCGGGGGGGAGTAACACCAGCCAAAAACATTCAGTACTTC
-	TRBJ2-3	TRBV20-1	many	CSARATSTDTQYF	TGCAGTGCTAGAGCCACTAGCACAGATACGCAGTATTTT
-	TRBJ1-5	TRBV20-1	many	CSARDERGPHNQPQHF	TGCAGTGCTAGAGATGAACGAGGGCCCCACAATCAGCCCCAGCATTTT
TRBD2	TRBJ2-2	TRBV11-2	many	CASSLGGLEGAGELFF	TGTGCCAGCAGCTTAGGGGGACTAGAAGGAGCCGGGGAGCTGTTTTTT
-	TRBJ2-3	TRBV20-1	many	CSARGAASFTDTQYF	TGCAGTGCTAGAGGAGCCGCGTCATTCACAGATACGCAGTATTTT
-	TRBJ2-7	TRBV29-1	many	CSVGSWGALSYEQYF	TGCAGCGTTGGATCATGGGGGGCCCTCTCCTACGAGCAGTACTTC
TRBD2	TRBJ2-3	TRBV11-3	many	CASSLRLAGAPHTQYF	TGTGCCAGCAGCTTAAGACTAGCGGGAGCCCCACATACGCAGTATTTT
-	TRBJ2-7	TRBV4-2	many	CASSHIGGLAVYEQYF	TGTGCCAGCAGCCACATAGGGGGGTTAGCGGTTTACGAGCAGTACTTC
-	TRBJ2-1	TRBV11-1	many	CASSPRGAENEQFF	TGTGCCAGCAGCCCACGGGGGGCTGAGAATGAGCAGTTCTTC
-	TRBJ1-4	TRBV5-6	many	CASSPFDSNEKLFF	TGTGCCAGCAGCCCCTTTGACAGTAATGAAAAACTGTTTTTT